One sample yielded the 20 T cell receptor beta chains listed below, sequenced in a study of early T cells in non-severe SARS-CoV-2 infection. TCRdb reprocessed the 5' RACE reads with MiXCR, giving one entry per CDR3 protein. The repertoire has approximately 76,000 distinct CDR3 sequences, over 12% of them found once; the top ten carry about 3%. Sequencing was done on a sample of whole blood. The receptors come from an adult who was a healthcare worker with PCR-confirmed SARS-CoV-2 infection or an uninfected control (not recorded which).

This clonotype was detected ten times or more. The chain uses TRBV19 and TRBJ2-1; the D call may be TRBD1 or TRBD2 (6 bases each). From germline, CDR1 is LNHDA and CDR2 SQIVND (reference sequence). This CDR3 contains 12 residues. Trimming pared 3 bases from V and 9 bases from J, leaving 9 bases between. The CDR3 DNA reads as TGTGCCAGTAGTATCAGGGGAGGTGAGCAGTTCTTC. Translated: CASSIRGGEQFF.

This clonotype was recorded many times. The chain has TRBV18 and TRBJ1-1; D unresolved. CDR3 size: 13 residues. Per germline, CDR1 KGHSH and CDR2 LQKENI. Trimming removed 3 bases at V and 1 base at J, with 6 bases between. The chain's CDR3 is CASSPAENTEAFF. DNA for the CDR3: TGTGCCAGCTCACCTGCTGAGAACACTGAAGCTTTCTTT.

This clonotype was seen at least ten times. The V call is TRBV27, the J call TRBJ1-5; D is uncertain. This CDR3 spans 15 amino acids. The germline V and J ends were trimmed by 4 bases and 4 bases, with 14 bases remaining between them. Germline V gives CDR1 MNHEY, CDR2 SMNVEV (reference sequence). The CDR3 DNA reads TGTGCCAGCAGTTGGAGCGGAGCCTCAAATCAGCCCCAGCATTTT. Its translation is CASSWSGASNQPQHF.

The sample holds a few counts of this clonotype. The CDR3 spells CASSPTGYKQETQYF. CDR3 DNA: TGTGCCAGCAGCCCCACAGGGTACAAACAAGAGACCCAGTACTTC. The gene calls are TRBV7-3 and TRBJ2-5; a possible D gene is TRBD1 (6 bases). Germline V gene data show CDR1 as SGHTA and CDR2 as FQGTGA. V was cut by 5 bases and J by 2 bases, with 15 bases left in between. This CDR3 has 15 residues.

In this sample, this clonotype turned up many times. This chain uses TRBV4-2 with TRBJ1-5, with 7 bases matching TRBD1. Germline values: CDR1 LGHNA, CDR2 YNFKEQ. The CDR3 loop spans 16 amino acids. J was trimmed by 12 bases and V by 4 bases; bases with no gene match: 18. Here the CDR3 reads CASSLGTAPQGEVQHF. CDR3 in DNA: TGTGCCAGCAGCCTAGGGACAGCGCCTCAAGGGGAGGTCCAGCATTTT.

This clonotype was found many times. CDR3 sequence (DNA): TGTGCCAGCAGTGAGACTAGCGGGAGTTGGTCCGAGCAGTACTTC. It translates to CASSETSGSWSEQYF. This sequence joins TRBV6-1 and TRBJ2-7; 12 bases fit TRBD2. Trimming cost V 3 bases and J 6 bases; bases outside gene matches: 6. The CDR3 totals 15 residues. From germline, CDR1 is MNHNS and CDR2 SASEGT.

Only a few counts were recorded for this clonotype. The chain joins TRBV5-1 to TRBJ2-7; D perhaps matches TRBD2 (6 bases). Germline V CDR1 and CDR2: SGHRS, YFSETQ. CDR3 length equals 16 residues. The V gene lost 4 bases and the J gene lost 0 bases, with 17 bases spanning the gap. CDR3 nucleotides: TGCGCCAGCAGCCGGATCGGGACTTTCAGCTCCTACGAGCAGTACTTC. Its protein product is CASSRIGTFSSYEQYF.

The genes are TRBV5-6 and TRBJ1-4; D uncertain. Germline-derived CDR1 and CDR2 are SGHDT and YYEEEE. The V end lost 4 bases, the J end lost 8 bases, and 6 bases lay between the germline ends. The CDR3 spans 11 residues. CDR3 sequence: CASSQGEKLFF. DNA of the CDR3: TGTGCCAGCAGCCAAGGCGAAAAACTGTTTTTT.

There are a few counts of this clonotype. The chain joins TRBV6-1 to TRBJ1-2, with D tentatively TRBD1 (6 bases). This CDR3 has 14 residues. Germline assignment: CDR1 MNHNS and CDR2 SASEGT. V lost 6 bases, J lost 4 bases, and 15 bases lay in between. CDR3 DNA sequence: TGTGCCAGCAGGATGGACAGTTCCGGCTATGGCTACACCTTC. This translates into CASRMDSSGYGYTF.

The chain combines TRBV20-1 with TRBJ2-3, with TRBD1 matching over 10 bases. Unmatched junction bases numbered 10, after V lost 3 bases and J lost 4 bases. The germline gives CDR1 DFQATT, CDR2 SNEGSKA (reference sequence). The CDR3 sequence is 16 residues long. For the CDR3, the DNA is TGCAGTGCTAGGGCCTGGGACAGGGGATTCGCAGATACGCAGTATTTT. Encoded protein: CSARAWDRGFADTQYF.

This chain links TRBV6-2 or TRBV6-3 with TRBJ2-7; no clear D. Trimming left V 7 bases short and J 3 bases short, with 13 bases between. Germline CDR1 and CDR2: MNHEY and SVGEGT. The CDR3 sequence is 13 residues long. CDR3 loop: CASKLQEYYEQYF. The CDR3 coding sequence is TGTGCCAGCAAATTGCAGGAATACTACGAGCAGTACTTC.

About this clonotype itself: A much larger clonotype is one base distant, so this may be a read error. The chain carries TRBV27 and TRBJ2-7; 9 bases are shared with TRBD1. The germline CDR1 and CDR2 sequences are MNHEY and SMNVEV (reference sequence). With 6 bases clipped from V and 5 bases from J, the junction kept 11 bases outside the gene matches. The CDR3 runs to 15 residues. Written as DNA, the CDR3 is TGTGCCAGCAGCCGGCCGGGACAGGGATCCAACGAGCAGTACTTC. Amino acid sequence: CASSRPGQGSNEQYF.

This clonotype was detected only a few times. CDR3 DNA sequence: TGTGCCAGCGGCGAAGTCACAGATACGCAGTATTTT. It encodes CASGEVTDTQYF. The chain links TRBV19 to TRBJ2-3; unclear D gene. V lost 9 bases, J lost 2 bases, and 9 bases lay in between. The CDR3 covers 12 residues. CDR1 is LNHDA and CDR2 is SQIVND in the germline V gene (reference sequence).

This clonotype was detected many times. The chain couples TRBV29-1 to TRBJ2-2; 11 bases match TRBD2. Germline V gene lookup returns CDR1 SQVTM and CDR2 ANQGSEA. This CDR3 has 17 residues. The trim removed 1 base at V and 7 bases at J, leaving 11 bases unmatched. This chain's CDR3 is CSVEVASGRTLGGELFF. The CDR3 DNA reads as TGCAGCGTTGAAGTTGCTAGCGGGAGGACTTTGGGCGGGGAGCTGTTTTTT.

This chain joins TRBV2 and TRBJ2-5; TRBD2 matches 12 bases. Trimming took 0 bases from V and 9 from J; bases not matched to a gene: 8. CDR1 and CDR2 (germline): SNHLY, FYNNEI. The CDR3 extends over 16 amino acids. CDR3 DNA sequence: TGTGCCAGCAGTGAAGCAGGACTAGCGGGACTATCGTCCCAGTACTTC. As protein: CASSEAGLAGLSSQYF.

In its sample, this clonotype was seen many times. The chain combines TRBV27 with TRBJ2-3; D not certain. From germline, CDR1 is MNHEY and CDR2 SMNVEV (reference sequence). V lost 5 bases and J 7 bases, leaving 13 bases between the germline ends. CDR3 length: 13 amino acids. CDR3 loop: CASSGRTPHTQYF. The CDR3 coding sequence is TGTGCCAGCAGTGGGCGGACGCCACATACGCAGTATTTT.

In its sample, this clonotype was seen many times. This chain links TRBV29-1 with TRBJ1-1; 8 nucleotides align to TRBD1. CDR1 and CDR2 (germline): SQVTM, ANQGSEA. Trimming removed 7 bases from V and 3 bases from J; junction bases left unmatched: 7. CDR3 length: 13 amino acids. CDR3 sequence: CSASQGAYTEAFF. The DNA for the CDR3 is TGCAGCGCCTCTCAGGGGGCGTACACTGAAGCTTTCTTT.

This rearrangement joins TRBV6-6 to TRBJ1-5, with TRBD1 matching 9 bases. Unmatched junction bases numbered 4, after V lost 5 bases and J lost 2 bases. Germline V gene sequence: CDR1 MNHNY, CDR2 SVGAGI (reference sequence). This CDR3 contains 15 residues. The CDR3 loop reads CASSPRDRGNQPQHF. The CDR3, as DNA: TGTGCCAGCAGTCCCAGGGACAGGGGCAATCAGCCCCAGCATTTT.

This clonotype showed up just a few times. The rearrangement uses TRBV7-8 and TRBJ2-3; 12 bases are shared with TRBD1. After removal of 0 bases from V and 5 bases from J, the junction contained 18 bases not matched to a gene. The CDR3 loop spans 21 amino acids. CDR1 and CDR2 from the germline V gene are SGHVS and FQNEAQ. The DNA of the CDR3 is TGTGCCAGCAGCTTAGCCAACAGGTGGCCGGGACAGGGGGCGCCTGGAGATACGCAGTATTTT. Its protein product is CASSLANRWPGQGAPGDTQYF. Using reference TRBV7-8 and TRBJ2-3 for the parts outside the CDR3, the full variable domain is GAGVSQSPRYKVAKRGQDVALRCDPISGHVSLFWYQQALGQGPEFLTYFQNEAQLDKSGLPSDRFFAERPEGSVSTLKIQRTQQEDSAVYLCASSLANRWPGQGAPGDTQYFGPGTRLTVL.

This clonotype was picked up many times. The J gene is TRBJ2-7, the V gene TRBV12-3 or TRBV12-4; tentative D call: TRBD1 (6 bases). CDR3 length: 13 residues. Trimming stripped 4 bases from V and 2 bases from J, with 9 bases between. CDR3 DNA sequence: TGTGCCAGCAGTTCCGGACAGCCCTACGAGCAGTACTTC. It encodes CASSSGQPYEQYF.